One and the same sample provided the 2 T cell receptor beta chains below, sequenced in a study of blood T cell repertoires in COVID-19. Using immunoSEQ multiplex PCR, the repertoire was profiled, and TCRdb retains in-frame clones only, with some absent. The profile covers some 300,000 clones, with around nine tenths appearing a single time and 2.5% to 3.5% taken by the ten largest. The sample consisted of PBMCs or T cells enriched from blood (not recorded which). The receptors originated from a woman in her fifties or sixties who had been exposed to COVID-19.

This rearrangement joins TRBV28 to TRBJ1-3; D perhaps matches TRBD1 (5 bases). This CDR3 comprises 13 residues. V lost 2 bases and J 4 bases, leaving 6 bases between the germline ends. Germline V gives CDR1 MDHEN, CDR2 SYDVKM. As DNA, the CDR3 is TGTGCCAGCAGTTTAGGGGCCGGAAACACCATATATTTT. Its protein is CASSLGAGNTIYF. Complete variable domain (other parts from reference TRBV28 and TRBJ1-3): DVKVTQSSRYLVKRTGEKVFLECVQDMDHENMFWYRQDPGLGLRLIYFSYDVKMKEKGDIPEGYSVSREKKERFSLILESASTNQTSMYLCASSLGAGNTIYFGEGSWLTVV.

In the case of this clone: Different DNA sequences within this sample yield the same CDR3. V usage is TRBV28 and J usage is TRBJ2-3; TRBD1 matches 8 bases. The germline V gene encodes CDR1 MDHEN and CDR2 SYDVKM. The CDR3 length is 15 residues. V shed 3 bases, J shed 1 base, and the junction held 3 bases outside the gene matches. The CDR3 DNA reads as TGTGCCAGCAGTTTGGGGGGACAGGGCACAGATACGCAGTATTTT. It specifies CASSLGGQGTDTQYF.